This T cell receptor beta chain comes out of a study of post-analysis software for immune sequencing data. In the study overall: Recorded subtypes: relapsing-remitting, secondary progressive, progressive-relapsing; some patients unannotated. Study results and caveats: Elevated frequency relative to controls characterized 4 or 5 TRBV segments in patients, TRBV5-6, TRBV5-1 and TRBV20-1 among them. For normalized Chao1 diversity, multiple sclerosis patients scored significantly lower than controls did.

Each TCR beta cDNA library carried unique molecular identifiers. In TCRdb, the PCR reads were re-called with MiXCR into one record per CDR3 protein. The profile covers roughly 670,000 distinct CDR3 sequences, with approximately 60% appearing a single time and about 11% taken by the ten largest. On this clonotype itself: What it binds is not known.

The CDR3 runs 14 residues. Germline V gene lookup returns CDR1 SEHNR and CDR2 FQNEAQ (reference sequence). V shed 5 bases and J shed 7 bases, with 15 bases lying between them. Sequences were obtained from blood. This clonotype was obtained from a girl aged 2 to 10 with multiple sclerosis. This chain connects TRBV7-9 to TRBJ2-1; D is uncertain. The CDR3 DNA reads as TGTGCCAGCAGCCCCTCGGCGGCGTCAAATGAGCAGTTCTTC. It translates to CASSPSAASNEQFF.